This T cell receptor (beta chain) was sequenced during a study of PD-1 blockade in classical Hodgkin lymphoma. Whole-study results and caveats: Nothing has yet pinned down what causes the repertoire differences, possibly disease activity or prior therapy. Baseline diversity resembling that of newly diagnosed patients was seen in complete responders. Among the patients, those starting nivolumab under 1 year after ASCT were excluded.

Every patient was affected by relapse after autologous stem cell transplantation, while exposure to brentuximab vedotin was not uniform. Under best response, outcomes were complete response, partial response or progressive disease. As regards this clone: Its specificity is unknown.

TCRdb's copy holds only in-frame clones and misses some; the assay was immunoSEQ multiplex PCR. Of some 62,000 clones detected, more than 70% appear once; the ten largest clones hold around 13%. Looked up from germline, CDR1 is ENHRY and CDR2 is SYGVKD. V was cut by 10 bases and J by 4 bases, with 16 bases left in between. This CDR3 contains 13 residues. This sequence joins TRBV10-3 and TRBJ1-2; no clear D gene. This TCR derives from a human donor with classical Hodgkin lymphoma. The material was peripheral blood mononuclear cells (PBMCs), obtained at baseline. Here the CDR3 reads CATPRDPPYGYTF. CDR3 DNA sequence: TGTGCCACCCCCCGGGATCCCCCCTATGGCTACACCTTC.